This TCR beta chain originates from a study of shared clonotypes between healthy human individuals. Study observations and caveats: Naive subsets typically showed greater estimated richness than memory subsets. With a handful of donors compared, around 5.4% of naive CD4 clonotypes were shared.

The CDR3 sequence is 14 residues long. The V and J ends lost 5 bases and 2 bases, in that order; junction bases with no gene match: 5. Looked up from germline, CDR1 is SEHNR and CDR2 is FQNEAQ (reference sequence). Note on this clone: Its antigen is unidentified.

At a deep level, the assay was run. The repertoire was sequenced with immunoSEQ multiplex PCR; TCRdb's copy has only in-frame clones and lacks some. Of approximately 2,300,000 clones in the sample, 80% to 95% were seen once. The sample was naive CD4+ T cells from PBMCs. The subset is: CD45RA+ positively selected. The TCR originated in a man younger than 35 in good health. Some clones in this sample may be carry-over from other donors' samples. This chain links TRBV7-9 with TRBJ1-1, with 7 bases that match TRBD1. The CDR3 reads CASSAYRGNTEAFF. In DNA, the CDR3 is TGTGCCAGCAGCGCTTACAGGGGAAACACTGAAGCTTTCTTT.